This TCR beta chain was found in a study of CD8 T cells in ankylosing spondylitis. Overall study findings and caveats: Ankylosing spondylitis blood appeared to carry a characteristic TCR beta motif of roughly 8 highly homologous variants.

Quantitative 5'-RACE with molecular barcodes produced the TCR beta libraries. TCRdb redid the calling of the 5' RACE reads with MiXCR, one entry per CDR3 protein. Among about 700,000 distinct CDR3 sequences listed, about 20% were seen once. The V end lost 5 bases, the J end lost 1 base, and 14 bases lay between the germline ends. The CDR3 length is 15 residues. This clonotype was observed a handful of times. No antigen is known for it. This sequence was found in a male donor with ankylosing spondylitis. The specimen was blood, either unsorted or a sorted T cell fraction (not recorded which). The chain combines TRBV12-3 or TRBV12-4 with TRBJ1-1, with D perhaps TRBD1 (5 bases). CDR3 sequence (DNA): TGTGCCAGCAGTGCCCTGGACACCCCGAACACTGAAGCTTTCTTT. Amino acids: CASSALDTPNTEAFF.